Below, one T cell receptor (beta chain) is given with its context. This sample was included in a study of blood T cell repertoires in COVID-19. Generated by immunoSEQ multiplex PCR, the TCRdb table keeps only in-frame clones and is missing some. The profile shows fewer than 300,000 clones, more than 70% of them singletons. The junction had 7 bases not matched to a gene; V was cut back by 6 bases and J by 1 base. Germline V gene data show CDR1 as KGHSH and CDR2 as LQKENI. The length of the CDR3 is 15 residues. The origin of this receptor is an elderly man with acute or convalescent COVID-19. The specimen sequenced was peripheral blood. The chain has TRBV18 and TRBJ1-2, with TRBD1 matching over 8 bases. CDR3 sequence reads: CASSPDREGNYGYTF. CDR3 nucleotide sequence: TGTGCCAGCTCCCCGGACAGGGAGGGTAACTATGGCTACACCTTC.